This T cell receptor beta chain is drawn from a study of OX40 agonist ivuxolimab in advanced cancers. Study overall: Aged roughly 23 to 80 with a mean of approximately 60 years, they were roughly 83% male.

The CDR3 is made up of 15 amino acids. Deletions cut 0 bases from V and 4 bases from J, with 10 bases between. Germline CDR1 and CDR2: KGHSH and LQKENI. Concerning this clone: The antigen is undetermined.

Study observations and caveats: Among some nonresponders, normalized T-cell clonal expansion was also low. In general, CD8+ T cells held more expanded clones than CD4+ did, on average.

Repertoires were generated with immunoSEQ multiplex PCR, while TCRdb's copy carries only in-frame clones and drops some. Of some 69,000 clones listed, about 89% were seen once; the top ten hold around 4.1%. This clonotype originated in an adult with an advanced solid tumor such as melanoma, head and neck, liver or kidney cancer. This chain joins TRBV18 and TRBJ2-1; D not resolved. Sequenced here: CD4+ or CD8+ T cells sorted from blood, sampled in a trial of the OX40 agonist ivuxolimab. CDR3 sequence reads: CASSPPSSTYNEQFF. The CDR3 bases are TGTGCCAGCTCACCACCATCATCTACTTACAATGAGCAGTTCTTC.